The entry that follows covers one TCR beta chain sequence. Its antigen remains unknown. The source of the sample is a study of T cell responses to AZD1222 COVID-19 vaccine. Broader study findings: Females made up more of the donors, who were largely white British, and clonal diversity may have come out too low.

Assay: immunoSEQ multiplex PCR; the TCRdb copy retains only in-frame clones and omits some. The sample yields approximately 120,000 clones, about 85% seen once. After removal of 0 bases from V and 6 bases from J, the junction contained 8 bases not matched to a gene. CDR3 length: 15 residues. Germline V gene sequence: CDR1 SGDLS, CDR2 YYNGEE. The chain employs TRBV9 and TRBJ1-2, with 7 bases aligning to TRBD1. The clonotype originates from an adult who received the AZD1222 COVID-19 vaccine. This sample comprised peripheral blood, obtained 28 days after the second AZD1222 dose. The CDR3 DNA sequence: TGTGCCAGCAGCGTAGACGGGACAGTAAGAAATGGCTACACCTTC. It translates to CASSVDGTVRNGYTF.